Each of the 22 T cell receptor beta chains below was sequenced from the same sample in a study of response to subunit inactivated influenza vaccine. TCRdb fed the RT-PCR reads into MiXCR, producing one record per CDR3 protein. The data contain some 520,000 distinct CDR3 sequences, 15% to 20% of them seen just once; the ten biggest clones take up 2.5% to 3.5%. Sequences were derived from CD4+ T cells sorted from PBMCs, sampled roughly 24 months after vaccination. The receptors come from a man in his fifties or sixties who received an inactivated influenza vaccine.

The chain is built from TRBV7-2 and TRBJ2-5; 8 bases agree with TRBD1. The CDR3 extends over 13 amino acids. V was pared by 5 bases and J by 6 bases, with 5 bases of the junction left unmatched. Germline V CDR1 and CDR2: SGHTA, FQGNSA. The CDR3 bases are TGTGCCAGCAGCCCAGACAGGGGCCAGACCCAGTACTTC. This codes for CASSPDRGQTQYF.

This clonotype appeared a few times. The J gene is TRBJ1-5, the V gene TRBV7-8; D is uncertain. In germline, CDR1 is SGHVS, CDR2 FQNEAQ. V was pared by 6 bases and J by 0 bases, with 9 bases between. The CDR3 covers 14 residues. CDR3 sequence reads: CASRETYSNQPQHF. The CDR3 nucleotides read TGTGCCAGCAGGGAGACTTATAGCAATCAGCCCCAGCATTTT.

This clonotype has a handful of counts. The V call is TRBV12-3 or TRBV12-4, the J call TRBJ2-7, with D maybe TRBD1 (6 bases). The CDR3 consists of 15 residues. Trimming shortened V by 6 bases and J by 1 base, and 16 bases separated the two germline ends. CDR3 sequence (DNA): TGTGCCAGCAGGCCAACAGGGTCGGGATCCTACGAGCAGTACTTC. Its translation: CASRPTGSGSYEQYF.

This clonotype has more than one count but fewer than ten. Written as DNA, the CDR3 is TGTGCCAGCAGTCTAATCAGAGGGGCCGGGGAGCTGTTTTTT. As protein: CASSLIRGAGELFF. The chain combines TRBV5-8 with TRBJ2-2; D may correspond to TRBD1 or TRBD2 (5 bases each). Looked up from germline, CDR1 is SGHTS and CDR2 is YDEGEE. The ends were cut back, 5 bases at V and 6 bases at J, with 14 bases in the middle. The CDR3 runs 14 residues.

This clonotype appeared a few times. The gene calls are TRBV15 and TRBJ2-1, with D perhaps matching TRBD2 (5 bases). Germline assignment: CDR1 LNHNV and CDR2 YYDKDF (reference sequence). The CDR3 sequence is 15 residues long. Trimming took off 1 base at V and 5 bases at J, with 12 bases between the two ends. The DNA for the CDR3 is TGTGCCACCAGCAGAGTTCTGACGGGAAACAATGAGCAGTTCTTC. This sequence encodes CATSRVLTGNNEQFF.

This clonotype was seen only a few times. The V gene is TRBV5-1, the J gene TRBJ1-1; 11 positions match TRBD1. The CDR3 is 14 amino acids. The V and J ends lost 0 bases and 11 bases, in that order; junction bases with no gene match: 6. Germline CDR1 and CDR2: SGHRS and YFSETQ. Here the CDR3 DNA reads TGCGCCAGCAGCTTGGAAGGACAGGGGGCGCGTGCTTTCTTT. Translating gives CASSLEGQGARAFF.

This clonotype was counted a few times. This CDR3 is CASSKGEGQDSNQPQHF. CDR3 bases: TGTGCCAGCAGCAAGGGGGAAGGACAAGATAGCAATCAGCCCCAGCATTTT. The genes are TRBV21-1 and TRBJ1-5; the tabulated D call, TRBD1, remains unverified against the DNA. TRBV21-1 is annotated as a pseudogene. This CDR3 comprises 17 residues.

This clonotype was recorded at least ten times. The rearrangement uses TRBV12-3 or TRBV12-4 and TRBJ2-3, with TRBD1 identical over 8 bases. V was pared by 4 bases and J by 0 bases, with 3 bases of the junction left unmatched. This CDR3 region has 15 residues. The CDR3 spells CASSSRTGSTDTQYF. The CDR3 nucleotides are TGTGCCAGCAGTTCCCGGACAGGGAGCACAGATACGCAGTATTTT.

The chain carries TRBV6-2 or TRBV6-3 and TRBJ2-1; 10 positions match TRBD2. Germline lookup yields CDR1 MNHEY and CDR2 SVGEGT. The ends lost 9 bases at V and 3 bases at J; junction bases unmatched: 5. The CDR3 runs 14 residues. CDR3 coding DNA: TGTGCCAGTAGGCTAGCGGGGGACTACAATGAGCAGTTCTTC. This translates into CASRLAGDYNEQFF.

The chain couples TRBV20-1 to TRBJ2-7; D is unclear. Trimming took off 7 bases at V and 4 bases at J, with 11 bases between the two ends. Germline values: CDR1 DFQATT, CDR2 SNEGSKA (reference sequence). The CDR3 consists of 11 residues. The CDR3: CSGFERYEQYF. CDR3 bases: TGCAGTGGCTTTGAGCGATACGAGCAGTACTTC.

This clonotype was seen a handful of times. The chain employs TRBV6-5 and TRBJ2-3; no firm D call. Germline CDR1 reads MNHEY; CDR2 reads SVGAGI. The CDR3 length is 15 residues. The V and J ends lost 3 bases and 0 bases respectively, with 10 bases between them. The CDR3 DNA is TGTGCCAGCAGTTATAGGTTATCCAGCACAGATACGCAGTATTTT. It yields the protein CASSYRLSSTDTQYF.

This clonotype occurred many times. The chain combines TRBV7-8 with TRBJ2-7; 7 nucleotides line up with TRBD2. Germline V CDR1 and CDR2: SGHVS, FQNEAQ. The CDR3 is 14 amino acids. V was pared by 5 bases and J by 4 bases, with 8 bases of the junction left unmatched. This CDR3 is CASSRPEGGYEQYF. The CDR3 DNA reads as TGTGCCAGCAGCAGGCCCGAGGGAGGGTACGAGCAGTACTTC.

This chain connects TRBV3-1 to TRBJ2-3; TRBD2 aligns across 9 bases. V dropped 0 bases and J dropped 5; count of bases not matched to a gene: 6. Germline-derived CDR1 and CDR2 are LGHDT and YNNKEL (reference sequence). The CDR3 runs 16 residues. CDR3 sequence (DNA): TGTGCCAGCAGCCAAGATATAGCGGGGGTAGGAGATACGCAGTATTTT. It specifies CASSQDIAGVGDTQYF.

J is TRBJ2-7 and V is TRBV5-5; TRBD1 aligns across 12 bases. This CDR3 contains 14 residues. CDR1 and CDR2 from the germline V gene are SGHKS and YYEKEE (reference sequence). V lost 4 bases and J lost 2; bases outside the gene matches: 1. The CDR3 protein is CASSGTGGAYEQYF. CDR3 nucleotides: TGTGCCAGCAGCGGGACAGGGGGCGCCTACGAGCAGTACTTC. Full variable domain (remainder filled in from reference TRBV5-5 and TRBJ2-7): DAGVTQSPTHLIKTRGQQVTLRCSPISGHKSVSWYQQVLGQGPQFIFQYYEKEERGRGNFPDRFSARQFPNYSSELNVNALLLGDSALYLCASSGTGGAYEQYFGPGTRLTVT.

The chain combines TRBV21-1 with TRBJ2-7; the D segment call TRBD1 is taken from the table without a DNA check. TRBV21-1 is reported as a pseudogene. CDR3 length: 14 amino acids. The CDR3 region has the DNA TGTGCCAGCAACCGGACAGCCCTCTCCTACGAGCAGTACTTC. Its translation is CASNRTALSYEQYF.

About this clonotype: A read error is possible here, since a much larger clone lies one base away. V usage is TRBV3-1 and J usage is TRBJ2-6; TRBD2 might be the D (5 bases). The CDR3 contains 17 residues. Germline V lookup: CDR1 LGHDT, CDR2 YNNKEL (reference sequence). The CDR3: CASCQDEGPSGANVLTF. In nucleotides, the CDR3 is TGTGCCAGCTGCCAAGATGAGGGTCCTTCTGGGGCCAACGTCCTGACTTTC.

This clonotype was detected a few times. The chain is built from TRBV24-1 and TRBJ2-5, with D perhaps being TRBD1 or TRBD2 (5 bases each). Deletions cut 3 bases from V and 5 bases from J, with 9 bases between. This CDR3 has 13 amino acids. The germline gives CDR1 KGHDR, CDR2 SFDVKD. The CDR3 region has the DNA TGTGCCACCAGTGATGCCAGGGAGGAGACCCAGTACTTC. Translating gives CATSDAREETQYF.

This clonotype was detected only a few times. One end of the junction varies from germline; a read error may be responsible. This rearrangement joins TRBV15 to TRBJ1-4, with unresolved D. CDR1 is LNHNV, CDR2 YYDKDF, per germline (reference sequence). The CDR3 is made up of 15 amino acids. CDR3 coding DNA: TGTGCCACCAGCAGAGATTCACGGACTACTGAAAAACTGTTTTTT. As protein: CATSRDSRTTEKLFF.

This clonotype was recorded a few times. This chain joins TRBV6-1 and TRBJ1-6; D uncertain. The CDR3 is 14 residues long. Per the germline V gene, CDR1 is MNHNS and CDR2 is SASEGT. The V end was cut by 4 bases, the J end by 7 bases, with 11 bases between. Here the CDR3 reads CASSVNGENSPLHF. CDR3 coding DNA: TGTGCCAGCAGTGTAAACGGGGAGAATTCACCCCTCCACTTT.

The V gene is TRBV4-1, the J gene TRBJ2-1; the D gene could be TRBD1 or TRBD2 (5 bases each). CDR1 and CDR2 (germline): MGHRA, YSYEKL. V gave up 5 bases and J gave up 8 bases, with 13 bases separating them. The CDR3 has 13 amino acids. CDR3 amino acids: CASSRDPGDEQFF. In DNA form, the CDR3 reads TGCGCCAGCAGCAGGGACCCGGGCGATGAGCAGTTCTTC.

The chain couples TRBV5-1 to TRBJ2-1; D remains unclear. The germline V and J ends were trimmed by 0 bases and 7 bases, with 11 bases remaining between them. The germline V gene encodes CDR1 SGHRS and CDR2 YFSETQ. The CDR3 is made up of 14 amino acids. CDR3 region: CASSLAASTNEQFF. CDR3 bases: TGCGCCAGCAGCTTGGCGGCTTCGACAAATGAGCAGTTCTTC.

V usage is TRBV6-1 and J usage is TRBJ1-6, with D tentatively TRBD1 (6 bases). The V end lost 1 base, the J end lost 10 bases, and 14 bases lay between the germline ends. This CDR3 contains 15 residues. The germline V gene encodes CDR1 MNHNS and CDR2 SASEGT. The CDR3: CASSEGSRGKSPLHF. The CDR3 DNA sequence: TGTGCCAGCAGTGAAGGGAGCAGGGGAAAATCACCCCTCCACTTT.